The 23 T cell receptor beta chains below all came from one sample that was sequenced in a study of control samples from healthy donors and cancer patients. Generated by immunoSEQ multiplex PCR, the TCRdb table keeps only in-frame clones and is missing some. The sample lists around 120,000 clones, roughly 92% occurring once. The sample was blood. These receptors all stem from a man aged 25-45 years in good health.

Here the CDR3 reads CASSLQGFYNEQFF. The CDR3 DNA sequence: TGTGCCAGCAGCTTGCAGGGCTTCTACAATGAGCAGTTCTTC. The V call is TRBV5-6, the J call TRBJ2-1, with D tentatively TRBD1 (5 bases). The CDR3 spans 14 residues. Germline values: CDR1 SGHDT, CDR2 YYEEEE. V gave up 1 base and J gave up 3 bases, with 8 bases separating them.

This chain links TRBV5-6 with TRBJ1-2; no definite D call. This CDR3 comprises 16 residues. V was cut by 4 bases and J by 2 bases, with 18 bases left in between. The germline gives CDR1 SGHDT, CDR2 YYEEEE. Here the CDR3 DNA reads TGTGCCAGCAGCCCGGGGAGGTGGGTTGGAAACTATGGCTACACCTTC. Translation: CASSPGRWVGNYGYTF.

This chain links TRBV6-1 with TRBJ2-2, with TRBD1 identical over 7 bases. The CDR3 covers 15 residues. The V segment lost 5 bases and the J segment 3 bases; nucleotides outside the gene matches: 6. Germline V CDR1 and CDR2: MNHNS, SASEGT. CDR3 DNA: TGTGCCAGCAGTCACCGGGACAGAGACACCGGGGAGCTGTTTTTT. Translation: CASSHRDRDTGELFF.

This clone has a single count. The chain employs TRBV6-1 and TRBJ2-7, with TRBD2 identical over 7 bases. J was trimmed by 0 bases and V by 4 bases; bases with no gene match: 9. The germline V gene has CDR1 MNHNS and CDR2 SASEGT. This CDR3 comprises 16 residues. The CDR3: CASSGGGFGFSYEQYF. The CDR3 bases are TGTGCCAGCAGTGGGGGGGGGTTTGGATTCTCCTACGAGCAGTACTTC.

The chain employs TRBV27 and TRBJ2-1, with D perhaps TRBD2 (5 bases). The germline gives CDR1 MNHEY, CDR2 SMNVEV (reference sequence). V was pared by 3 bases and J by 7 bases, with 10 bases between. CDR3 length: 13 amino acids. CDR3 sequence: CASSLIGENEQFF. The DNA of the CDR3 is TGTGCCAGCAGTTTGATTGGGGAGAATGAGCAGTTCTTC.

The CDR3 DNA is TGTGCCAGCAGTTTATGGGCAGCCGGGGAGACCCAGTACTTC. It yields the protein CASSLWAAGETQYF. The chain is built from TRBV28 and TRBJ2-5; D gene unclear. The germline V and J ends were trimmed by 0 bases and 5 bases, with 10 bases remaining between them. This CDR3 contains 14 residues. The germline CDR1 and CDR2 sequences are MDHEN and SYDVKM.

This sequence joins TRBV6-2 or TRBV6-3 and TRBJ2-2; a possible D gene is TRBD2 (5 bases). The CDR3 spans 15 residues. The germline V gene encodes CDR1 MNHEY and CDR2 SVGEGT. The V and J ends lost 5 bases and 1 base respectively, with 11 bases between them. This CDR3 reads CASSLLRENTGELFF. CDR3 coding DNA: TGTGCCAGCAGTCTCCTACGGGAGAACACCGGGGAGCTGTTTTTT.

V is TRBV5-1 and J is TRBJ1-3, with 7 bases identical to TRBD1. The V and J ends lost 4 bases and 5 bases, in that order; junction bases with no gene match: 9. Per the germline V gene, CDR1 is SGHRS and CDR2 is YFSETQ. This CDR3 spans 15 amino acids. The CDR3 nucleotides read TGCGCCAGCAGCCCGACCCCGGGACAGAGAAACACCATATATTTT. It encodes CASSPTPGQRNTIYF.

V gene TRBV6-6 combines with J gene TRBJ2-2; a possible D gene is TRBD1 (6 bases). In germline, CDR1 is MNHNY, CDR2 SVGAGI (reference sequence). There are 16 residues in the CDR3. Trimming cost V 0 bases and J 2 bases, with 10 bases left between them. This CDR3 reads CASSYSGTTNTGELFF. The CDR3 nucleotides are TGTGCCAGCAGTTACTCTGGGACAACAAACACCGGGGAGCTGTTTTTT.

The genes are TRBV28 and TRBJ2-7; D unclear. This CDR3 is built from 10 residues. Looked up from germline, CDR1 is MDHEN and CDR2 is SYDVKM. Trimming took 5 bases from V and 4 from J, leaving 3 bases between them. In nucleotides, the CDR3 is TGTGCCAGCAGTCAGTACGAGCAGTACTTC. Its translation: CASSQYEQYF.

The chain uses TRBV4-1 and TRBJ1-6, with D unclear. There are 17 residues in the CDR3. Germline-derived CDR1 and CDR2 are MGHRA and YSYEKL. Trimming left V 0 bases short and J 0 bases short, with 9 bases between. The CDR3 protein is CASSQDSRVSYNSPLHF. CDR3 DNA: TGCGCCAGCAGCCAAGATAGTAGGGTCTCCTATAATTCACCCCTCCACTTT.

This clone was found once. V is TRBV7-3 and J is TRBJ2-6; D ambiguous. The germline V and J ends were trimmed by 2 bases and 2 bases, with 7 bases remaining between them. The CDR3 covers 15 residues. Germline V gives CDR1 SGHTA, CDR2 FQGTGA. CDR3 nucleotides: TGTGCCAGCAGCTTAGGTGGTACTGGGGCCAACGTCCTGACTTTC. Residues: CASSLGGTGANVLTF.

The chain recombines TRBV3-1 (or the pseudogene TRBV3-2) with TRBJ2-7; the match to TRBD2 covers 9 bases. The CDR3 extends over 15 amino acids. V lost 6 bases, J lost 1 base, and 7 bases stayed unmatched. CDR1 and CDR2 (germline): LGHDT, YNNKEL (reference sequence). CDR3 bases: TGTGCCAGCAGATCCGGGACTAGCACTTCCTACGAGCAGTACTTC. Its protein is CASRSGTSTSYEQYF.

The chain recombines TRBV19 with TRBJ1-5; D is possibly TRBD1 (5 bases). The germline CDR1 and CDR2 sequences are LNHDA and SQIVND (reference sequence). This CDR3 comprises 16 residues. Trimming left V 5 bases short and J 0 bases short, with 14 bases between. The CDR3 coding sequence is TGTGCCAGTAGTGCCAAACGAGGGGATAGCAATCAGCCCCAGCATTTT. It is translated as CASSAKRGDSNQPQHF.

This chain joins TRBV5-1 and TRBJ2-4; D perhaps matches TRBD1 (6 bases). The V gene lost 1 base and the J gene lost 0 bases, with 14 bases spanning the gap. The CDR3 sequence is 17 residues long. CDR1 and CDR2 from the germline V gene are SGHRS and YFSETQ. The CDR3 region is CASSLTTGLGAKNIQYF. For the CDR3, the DNA is TGCGCCAGCAGCTTGACGACAGGTTTGGGAGCCAAAAACATTCAGTACTTC.

The J gene is TRBJ2-7, the V gene TRBV6-6; 13 bases are a match to TRBD2. This CDR3 has 15 amino acids. V was clipped by 2 bases and J by 7 bases; unmatched bases: 5. Germline V gene lookup returns CDR1 MNHNY and CDR2 SVGAGI (reference sequence). CDR3: CASSYGTSGAVEQYV. The CDR3 DNA reads TGTGCCAGCAGTTACGGGACTAGCGGGGCGGTAGAGCAGTACGTC.

This sequence joins TRBV5-6 and TRBJ1-4; D possibly corresponds to TRBD1 (5 bases). This CDR3 is built from 11 residues. In germline, CDR1 is SGHDT, CDR2 YYEEEE. Trimming removed 3 bases at V and 13 bases at J, with 10 bases between. CDR3 bases: TGTGCCAGCAGCTACCCGACAGTACTGTTTTTT. Encoded protein: CASSYPTVLFF.

This chain uses TRBV12-3 or TRBV12-4 with TRBJ2-3; D remains ambiguous. With 8 bases removed from V and 5 bases from J, the gap between germline ends came to 14 bases. The CDR3 consists of 13 residues. CDR3 coding DNA: TGTGCCAGCCGAAGTGGGGTCCAAGATACGCAGTATTTT. Its protein product is CASRSGVQDTQYF.

This clone was observed a single time. CDR3 sequence: CASSSSRVVRTEAFF. The CDR3 region has the DNA TGTGCCAGCAGCTCGTCCAGGGTGGTTCGCACTGAAGCTTTCTTT. This chain links TRBV11-2 with TRBJ1-1; D possibly corresponds to TRBD1 (5 bases). V lost 4 bases, J lost 4 bases, and 16 bases lay in between. The germline gives CDR1 SGHAT, CDR2 FQNNGV. This CDR3 region has 15 residues. The complete variable domain, with remaining parts taken from reference TRBV11-2 and TRBJ1-1, reads EAGVAQSPRYKIIEKRQSVAFWCNPISGHATLYWYQQILGQGPKLLIQFQNNGVVDDSQLPKDRFSAERLKGVDSTLKIQPAKLEDSAVYLCASSSSRVVRTEAFFGQGTRLTVV.

This sequence joins TRBV11-2 and TRBJ2-2, with D possibly called TRBD1 or TRBD2 (6 bases each). CDR1 and CDR2 from the germline V gene are SGHAT and FQNNGV. The CDR3 sequence is 14 residues long. Trimming cost V 3 bases and J 5 bases, with 10 bases left between them. The CDR3 region is CASSLGGATGELFF. As DNA, the CDR3 is TGTGCCAGCAGCTTGGGGGGCGCAACCGGGGAGCTGTTTTTT.

The rearrangement joins TRBV6-1 to TRBJ1-3; tentative D call: TRBD1 (5 bases). V was cut by 2 bases and J by 4 bases, with 12 bases left in between. This CDR3 is built from 15 residues. Germline V gives CDR1 MNHNS, CDR2 SASEGT. CDR3 sequence (DNA): TGTGCCAGCAGTGAACGGGGACGCCAAGGAAACACCATATATTTT. Translated, it gives CASSERGRQGNTIYF.

The chain recombines TRBV18 with TRBJ1-1, with D unresolved. This CDR3 has 14 amino acids. V gave up 3 bases and J gave up 0 bases, with 8 bases separating them. CDR1 is KGHSH, CDR2 LQKENI, per germline. CDR3 sequence reads: CASSPPTLNTEAFF. In DNA form, the CDR3 reads TGTGCCAGCTCACCGCCGACGTTGAACACTGAAGCTTTCTTT.

The rearrangement links TRBV25-1 to TRBJ2-3; 10 bases agree with TRBD2. CDR1 is MGHDK and CDR2 is SYGVNS in the germline V gene. The junction had 8 bases not matched to a gene; V was cut back by 1 base and J by 4 bases. This CDR3 spans 17 amino acids. The CDR3 sequence is CASSEWGAGGIADTQYF. The CDR3 DNA reads as TGTGCCAGCAGTGAATGGGGAGCGGGGGGGATTGCAGATACGCAGTATTTT.